Listed below are T cell receptor beta chains from one sample, sequenced in a study of blood T cell repertoires in COVID-19. Some clones are missing from TCRdb's copy, which holds only in-frame ones; the method was immunoSEQ multiplex PCR. Counted here are some 360,000 clones, about 90% occurring once; the ten biggest clones make up about 2.3%. Sequenced sample: peripheral blood. The receptors stem from a woman in her sixties or seventies with COVID-19, enrolled during active disease. The CDR3 runs from the conserved cysteine through the conserved F or W. The D gene is left open where the match is weak. Size values are once, few and many counts, or a class for expanded clones, and some rows have none.

V: TRBV21-1
D: NA
J: TRBJ1-1
size: NA
CDR3: CASSGGGVNTEAFF
DNA: TGTGCCAGCAGCGGGGGGGGAGTGAACACTGAAGCTTTCTTT

V: TRBV9
D: NA
J: TRBJ2-7
size: NA
CDR3: CASSDDRYEQYF
DNA: TGTGCCAGCAGCGACGACAGGTACGAGCAGTACTTC

V: TRBV28
D: TRBD2
J: TRBJ2-1
size: few
CDR3: CASRPGTSRYNEQFF
DNA: TGTGCCAGCAGGCCCGGGACTAGTCGGTACAATGAGCAGTTCTTC

V: TRBV28
D: NA
J: TRBJ1-1
size: NA
CDR3: CASRVDRLGTEAFF
DNA: TGTGCCAGCAGAGTAGACAGGCTGGGCACTGAAGCTTTCTTT

V: TRBV5-4
D: TRBD1
J: TRBJ1-3
size: NA
CDR3: CASSSALGQSSGNTIYF
DNA: TGTGCCAGCAGCTCCGCCCTGGGACAGAGCTCTGGAAACACCATATATTTT

V: TRBV28
D: NA
J: TRBJ2-7
size: NA
CDR3: CASSFYNGKTYEQYF
DNA: TGTGCCAGCAGTTTTTATAACGGGAAGACCTACGAGCAGTACTTC

V: TRBV28
D: NA
J: TRBJ2-1
size: NA
CDR3: CASSLRGSVHEQFF
DNA: TGTGCCAGCAGTTTAAGGGGATCCGTTCATGAGCAGTTCTTC

V: TRBV29-1
D: NA
J: TRBJ2-1
size: once
CDR3: CSVESTGIRYNEQFF
DNA: TGCAGCGTTGAATCTACAGGGATCCGGTACAATGAGCAGTTCTTC

V: TRBV19
D: TRBD1
J: TRBJ1-6
size: once
CDR3: CASSIGGQFSSYNSPLHF
DNA: TGTGCCAGTAGTATTGGGGGACAGTTCAGCTCCTATAATTCACCCCTCCACTTT

V: TRBV19
D: NA
J: TRBJ1-3
size: NA
CDR3: CASSMAGSGNTIYF
DNA: TGTGCCAGTAGTATGGCAGGGTCTGGAAACACCATATATTTT

V: TRBV2
D: TRBD2
J: TRBJ2-3
size: once
CDR3: CASSPGLAGATDTQYF
DNA: TGTGCCAGCAGTCCCGGACTAGCGGGGGCTACAGATACGCAGTATTTT

V: TRBV19
D: TRBD1
J: TRBJ1-1
size: NA
CDR3: CASSTLTGPKTEAFF
DNA: TGTGCCAGTAGTACCCTGACAGGGCCGAAGACTGAAGCTTTCTTT

V: TRBV9
D: TRBD1
J: TRBJ2-5
size: once
CDR3: CASSPAGTAPQETQYF
DNA: TGTGCCAGCAGCCCGGCTGGGACAGCTCCTCAAGAGACCCAGTACTTC

V: TRBV15
D: TRBD2
J: TRBJ2-3
size: once
CDR3: CATSRDWGGGTDTQYF
DNA: TGTGCCACCAGCAGAGATTGGGGGGGTGGTACAGATACGCAGTATTTT

V: TRBV5-1
D: TRBD2
J: TRBJ2-2
size: NA
CDR3: CASSQAGLAGVGELFF
DNA: TGCGCCAGCAGCCAAGCGGGACTAGCGGGGGTCGGGGAGCTGTTTTTT

V: TRBV5-4
D: TRBD1
J: TRBJ2-7
size: NA
CDR3: CASSADRASSYEQYF
DNA: TGTGCCAGCAGCGCCGACAGGGCGAGCTCCTACGAGCAGTACTTC

V: TRBV7-9
D: TRBD1
J: TRBJ1-4
size: few
CDR3: CASSSNLGQGGKLFF
DNA: TGTGCCAGCAGCTCCAACCTTGGACAGGGTGGAAAACTGTTTTTT

V: TRBV7-3
D: NA
J: TRBJ1-2
size: NA
CDR3: CASSRDRNYGYTF
DNA: TGTGCCAGCAGCCGTGACAGAAACTATGGCTACACCTTC

V: TRBV2
D: NA
J: TRBJ2-7
size: NA
CDR3: CASSRQHLDGENLYEQYF
DNA: TGTGCCAGCAGTCGACAGCATTTGGACGGTGAGAATCTATACGAGCAGTACTTC

V: TRBV2
D: NA
J: TRBJ2-2
size: few
CDR3: CASSRDTGELFF
DNA: TGTGCCAGCAGCAGGGACACCGGGGAGCTGTTTTTT

V: TRBV7-8
D: TRBD1
J: TRBJ1-6
size: NA
CDR3: CASSLAPGTGYNSPLHF
DNA: TGTGCCAGCAGCTTAGCGCCAGGGACAGGTTATAATTCACCCCTCCACTTT

V: TRBV2
D: NA
J: TRBJ1-1
size: NA
CDR3: CASSEGQLTEAFF
DNA: TGTGCCAGCAGTGAAGGACAACTCACTGAAGCTTTCTTT

V: TRBV28
D: NA
J: TRBJ1-2
size: NA
CDR3: CASSFMGVANYGYTF
DNA: TGTGCCAGCAGTTTTATGGGAGTAGCTAACTATGGCTACACCTTC

V: TRBV11-2
D: TRBD1
J: TRBJ2-7
size: once
CDR3: CASSLLGGHPSSYEQYF
DNA: TGTGCCAGCAGCTTATTAGGGGGCCACCCAAGCTCCTACGAGCAGTACTTC

V: TRBV6-5
D: TRBD1
J: TRBJ1-1
size: once
CDR3: CASSYSQGAVTEAFF
DNA: TGTGCCAGCAGTTACTCACAGGGGGCCGTCACTGAAGCTTTCTTT

V: TRBV19
D: NA
J: TRBJ1-1
size: NA
CDR3: CASSMGGGVTEAFF
DNA: TGTGCCAGTAGTATGGGCGGGGGGGTAACTGAAGCTTTCTTT

V: TRBV18
D: NA
J: TRBJ1-1
size: NA
CDR3: CASSFSGGTEAFF
DNA: TGTGCCAGCTCTTTTAGCGGGGGCACTGAAGCTTTCTTT

V: TRBV4-2
D: TRBD2
J: TRBJ2-5
size: NA
CDR3: CASSQEATSWETQYF
DNA: TGTGCCAGCAGCCAAGAAGCGACTAGCTGGGAGACCCAGTACTTC

V: TRBV29-1
D: TRBD1
J: TRBJ1-1
size: NA
CDR3: CSGRGQGGSYTEAFF
DNA: TGCAGCGGGCGGGGACAGGGGGGTTCGTACACTGAAGCTTTCTTT

V: TRBV3-1/TRBV3-2
D: NA
J: TRBJ1-3
size: NA
CDR3: CASSQRGGNTIYF
DNA: TGTGCCAGCAGCCAACGGGGGGGAAACACCATATATTTT

V: TRBV7-9
D: TRBD1
J: TRBJ2-5
size: NA
CDR3: CASRTRTGRPDVETQYF
DNA: TGTGCCAGCAGAACACGGACAGGGCGGCCCGATGTGGAGACCCAGTACTTC

V: TRBV30
D: NA
J: TRBJ1-1
size: NA
CDR3: CAWERGAGTEAFF
DNA: TGTGCCTGGGAGCGAGGAGCCGGCACTGAAGCTTTCTTT

V: TRBV18
D: NA
J: TRBJ1-5
size: NA
CDR3: CASSLIRDNNQPQHF
DNA: TGTGCCAGCTCCCTAATCCGGGACAACAATCAGCCCCAGCATTTT

V: TRBV9
D: TRBD1
J: TRBJ2-7
size: NA
CDR3: CASSVTPGQGEYEQYF
DNA: TGTGCCAGCAGCGTAACCCCGGGACAGGGGGAGTACGAGCAGTACTTC

V: TRBV6-6
D: NA
J: TRBJ1-2
size: NA
CDR3: CASSYSVNYGYTF
DNA: TGTGCCAGCAGTTATTCGGTGAACTATGGCTACACCTTC

V: TRBV2
D: TRBD1
J: TRBJ1-1
size: NA
CDR3: CATRQGSSNTEAFF
DNA: TGTGCCACAAGACAGGGGTCCTCGAACACTGAAGCTTTCTTT

V: TRBV5-1
D: NA
J: TRBJ1-5
size: NA
CDR3: CASSQVGNQPQHF
DNA: TGCGCCAGCAGCCAGGTGGGTAATCAGCCCCAGCATTTT

V: TRBV6-5
D: NA
J: TRBJ1-6
size: NA
CDR3: CASSYLESRNNSPLHF
DNA: TGTGCCAGCAGTTATTTGGAAAGCAGGAATAATTCACCCCTCCACTTT

V: TRBV5-1
D: NA
J: TRBJ2-7
size: NA
CDR3: CASSLSTGYEQYF
DNA: TGCGCCAGCAGCCTATCGACAGGCTACGAGCAGTACTTC

V: TRBV18
D: TRBD2
J: TRBJ2-1
size: NA
CDR3: CASSPTGGPRLDNEQFF
DNA: TGTGCCAGCTCACCGACGGGGGGGCCTCGTCTTGACAATGAGCAGTTCTTC

V: TRBV11-2
D: TRBD1
J: TRBJ2-7
size: NA
CDR3: CASSLDGDRTYEQYF
DNA: TGTGCCAGCAGCCTGGATGGGGACAGGACCTACGAGCAGTACTTC

V: TRBV6-1
D: TRBD1
J: TRBJ1-2
size: NA
CDR3: CASSERQGARGYGYTF
DNA: TGTGCCAGCAGTGAAAGACAGGGGGCTCGTGGCTATGGCTACACCTTC

V: TRBV9
D: TRBD1
J: TRBJ1-4
size: NA
CDR3: CASSGGQGTTNEKLFF
DNA: TGTGCCAGCAGCGGGGGACAGGGGACGACTAATGAAAAACTGTTTTTT

V: TRBV28
D: NA
J: TRBJ2-1
size: NA
CDR3: CASSPPANYAYNEQFF
DNA: TGTGCCAGCAGCCCACCCGCAAACTACGCCTACAATGAGCAGTTCTTC

V: TRBV9
D: TRBD2
J: TRBJ2-2
size: NA
CDR3: CASSSGLAGELGTGELFF
DNA: TGTGCCAGCAGCTCCGGACTAGCGGGGGAACTAGGTACCGGGGAGCTGTTTTTT

V: TRBV3-1/TRBV3-2
D: TRBD1
J: TRBJ2-7
size: NA
CDR3: CASSPWDSTYEQYF
DNA: TGTGCCAGCAGCCCTTGGGACAGCACCTACGAGCAGTACTTC

V: TRBV19
D: TRBD2
J: TRBJ2-1
size: NA
CDR3: CASSRLAGLTNEQFF
DNA: TGTGCCAGTAGTAGACTAGCGGGGCTTACGAATGAGCAGTTCTTC

V: TRBV30
D: NA
J: TRBJ2-2
size: NA
CDR3: CAWSVWRTATNTGELFF
DNA: TGTGCCTGGAGCGTATGGCGGACAGCTACGAACACCGGGGAGCTGTTTTTT

V: TRBV29-1
D: TRBD1
J: TRBJ1-2
size: NA
CDR3: CSVTGAHYGYTF
DNA: TGCAGCGTGACAGGGGCCCACTATGGCTACACCTTC

V: TRBV6-1
D: NA
J: TRBJ1-5
size: NA
CDR3: CASSEPMQPQHF
DNA: TGTGCCAGCAGTGAACCTATGCAGCCCCAGCATTTT

V: TRBV3-1/TRBV3-2
D: NA
J: TRBJ1-1
size: once
CDR3: CASSQDWRSPEAFF
DNA: TGTGCCAGCAGCCAAGATTGGCGGAGCCCTGAAGCTTTCTTT

V: TRBV5-1
D: NA
J: TRBJ1-2
size: NA
CDR3: CASSLAATDYGYTF
DNA: TGCGCCAGCAGCTTGGCCGCGACAGACTATGGCTACACCTTC

V: TRBV30
D: NA
J: TRBJ2-3
size: NA
CDR3: CACQRVGDTQYF
DNA: TGTGCCTGCCAGAGGGTCGGCGATACGCAGTATTTT

V: TRBV6-5
D: NA
J: TRBJ2-1
size: NA
CDR3: CASRRDTTAWDEQFF
DNA: TGTGCCAGCAGGAGGGACACCACGGCCTGGGATGAGCAGTTCTTC

V: TRBV4-1
D: NA
J: TRBJ2-7
size: NA
CDR3: CASSQGGTVSYEQYF
DNA: TGCGCCAGCAGCCAAGGCGGGACAGTCTCCTACGAGCAGTACTTC

V: TRBV24-1
D: TRBD1
J: TRBJ1-5
size: NA
CDR3: CATSDPTGEQPQHF
DNA: TGTGCCACCAGTGACCCGACAGGGGAACAGCCCCAGCATTTT

V: TRBV29-1
D: NA
J: TRBJ1-1
size: NA
CDR3: CSALGHLNTEAFF
DNA: TGCAGCGCCCTCGGACACCTGAACACTGAAGCTTTCTTT